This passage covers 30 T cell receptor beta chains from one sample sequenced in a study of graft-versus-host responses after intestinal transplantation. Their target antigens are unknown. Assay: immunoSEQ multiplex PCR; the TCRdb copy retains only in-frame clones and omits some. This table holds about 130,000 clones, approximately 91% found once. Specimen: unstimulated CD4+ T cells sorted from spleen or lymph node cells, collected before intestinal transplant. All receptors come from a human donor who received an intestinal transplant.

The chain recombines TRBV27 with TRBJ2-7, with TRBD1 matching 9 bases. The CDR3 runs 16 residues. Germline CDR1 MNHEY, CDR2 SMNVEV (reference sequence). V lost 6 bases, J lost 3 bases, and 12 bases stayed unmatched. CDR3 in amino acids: CASRPLAGTGFYEQYF. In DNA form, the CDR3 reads TGTGCCAGCAGACCCCTTGCTGGGACAGGGTTCTACGAGCAGTACTTC.

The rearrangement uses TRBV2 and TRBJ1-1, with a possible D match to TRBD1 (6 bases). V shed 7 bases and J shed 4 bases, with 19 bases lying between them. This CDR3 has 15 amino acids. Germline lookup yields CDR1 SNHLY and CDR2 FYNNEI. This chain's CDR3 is CASTAGAGGSTEAFF. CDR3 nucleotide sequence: TGTGCCAGCACGGCGGGGGCGGGGGGTAGCACTGAAGCTTTCTTT.

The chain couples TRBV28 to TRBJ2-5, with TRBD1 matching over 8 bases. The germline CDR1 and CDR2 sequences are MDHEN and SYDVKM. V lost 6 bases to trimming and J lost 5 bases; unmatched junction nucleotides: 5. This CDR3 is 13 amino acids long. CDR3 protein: CASRSTGVETQYF. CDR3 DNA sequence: TGTGCCAGCAGGTCGACAGGGGTGGAGACCCAGTACTTC.

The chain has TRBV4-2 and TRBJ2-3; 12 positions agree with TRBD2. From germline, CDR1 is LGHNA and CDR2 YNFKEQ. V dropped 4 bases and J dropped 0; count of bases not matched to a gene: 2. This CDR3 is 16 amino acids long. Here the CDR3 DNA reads TGTGCCAGCAGCCCCGGGACTAGCGGGAGCACAGATACGCAGTATTTT. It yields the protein CASSPGTSGSTDTQYF.

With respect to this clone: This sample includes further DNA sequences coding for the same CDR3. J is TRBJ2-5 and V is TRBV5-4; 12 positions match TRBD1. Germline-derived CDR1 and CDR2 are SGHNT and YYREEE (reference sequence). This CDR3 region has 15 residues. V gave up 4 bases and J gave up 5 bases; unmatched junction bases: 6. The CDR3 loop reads CASSLGTGGRETQYF. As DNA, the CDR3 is TGTGCCAGCAGCCTAGGGACAGGGGGCCGGGAGACCCAGTACTTC.

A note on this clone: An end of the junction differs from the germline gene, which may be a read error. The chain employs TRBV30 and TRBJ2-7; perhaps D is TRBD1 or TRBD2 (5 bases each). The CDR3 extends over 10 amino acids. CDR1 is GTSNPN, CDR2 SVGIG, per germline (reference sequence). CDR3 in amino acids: CAWSMGDLFF. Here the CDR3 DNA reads TGTGCCTGGAGTATGGGGGATCTTTTCTTC.

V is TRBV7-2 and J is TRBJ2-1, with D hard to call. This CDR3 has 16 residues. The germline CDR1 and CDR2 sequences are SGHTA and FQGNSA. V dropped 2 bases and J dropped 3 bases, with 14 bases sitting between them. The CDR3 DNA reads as TGTGCCAGCAGCTTAAGTCTAGTGGTTGGCTACAATGAGCAGTTCTTC. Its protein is CASSLSLVVGYNEQFF.

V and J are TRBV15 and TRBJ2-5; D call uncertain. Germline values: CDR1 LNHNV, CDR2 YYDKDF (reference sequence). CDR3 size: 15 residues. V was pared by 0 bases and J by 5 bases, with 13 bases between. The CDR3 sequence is CATSRDRWLIETQYF. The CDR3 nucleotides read TGTGCCACCAGCAGAGATCGTTGGCTTATCGAGACCCAGTACTTC.

This CDR3 is CASSRDRDYNEQFF. As DNA, the CDR3 is TGTGCCAGTAGTAGGGACAGGGACTACAATGAGCAGTTCTTC. The chain couples TRBV19 to TRBJ2-1; TRBD1 matches at 9 bases. The CDR3 runs 14 residues. Germline loops: CDR1 LNHDA, CDR2 SQIVND (reference sequence). V was pared by 4 bases and J by 3 bases, with 1 base of the junction left unmatched.

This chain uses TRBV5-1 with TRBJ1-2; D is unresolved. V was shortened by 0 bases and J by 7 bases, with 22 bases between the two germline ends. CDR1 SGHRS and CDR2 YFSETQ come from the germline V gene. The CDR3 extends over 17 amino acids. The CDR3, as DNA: TGCGCCAGCAGCTTGGCATACAACGTCCTGTATAGCGGTGGCTACACCTTC. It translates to CASSLAYNVLYSGGYTF.

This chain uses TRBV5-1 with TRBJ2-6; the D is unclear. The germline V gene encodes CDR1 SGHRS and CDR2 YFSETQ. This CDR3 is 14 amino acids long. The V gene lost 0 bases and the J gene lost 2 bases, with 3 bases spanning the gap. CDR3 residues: CASSLVAGANVLTF. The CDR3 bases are TGCGCCAGCAGCTTGGTGGCTGGGGCCAACGTCCTGACTTTC.

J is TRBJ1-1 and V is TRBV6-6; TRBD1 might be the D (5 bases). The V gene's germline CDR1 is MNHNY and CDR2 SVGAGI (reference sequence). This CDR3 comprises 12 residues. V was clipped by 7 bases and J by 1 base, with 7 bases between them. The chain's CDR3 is CASKGWNTEAFF. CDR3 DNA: TGTGCCAGCAAGGGGTGGAACACTGAAGCTTTCTTT.

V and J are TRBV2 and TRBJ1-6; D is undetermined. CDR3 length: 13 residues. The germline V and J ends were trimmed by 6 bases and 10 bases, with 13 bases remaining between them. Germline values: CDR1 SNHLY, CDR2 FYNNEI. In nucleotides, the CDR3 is TGTGCCAGCAGCAGGTTACCGAGATCACCCCTCCACTTT. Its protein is CASSRLPRSPLHF.

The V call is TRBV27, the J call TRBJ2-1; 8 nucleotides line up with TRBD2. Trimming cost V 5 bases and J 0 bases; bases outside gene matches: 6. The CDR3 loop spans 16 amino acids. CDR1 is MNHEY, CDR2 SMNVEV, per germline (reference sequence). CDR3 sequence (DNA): TGTGCCAGCAGTACGAATCGGGGGGGCTCCTACAATGAGCAGTTCTTC. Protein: CASSTNRGGSYNEQFF.

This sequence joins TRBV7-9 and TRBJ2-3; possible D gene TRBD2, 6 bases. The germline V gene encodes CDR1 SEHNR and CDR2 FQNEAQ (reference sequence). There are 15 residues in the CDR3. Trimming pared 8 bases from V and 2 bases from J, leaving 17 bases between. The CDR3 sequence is CASAKGLAYTDTQYF. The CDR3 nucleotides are TGTGCCAGCGCTAAGGGGCTAGCGTACACAGATACGCAGTATTTT.

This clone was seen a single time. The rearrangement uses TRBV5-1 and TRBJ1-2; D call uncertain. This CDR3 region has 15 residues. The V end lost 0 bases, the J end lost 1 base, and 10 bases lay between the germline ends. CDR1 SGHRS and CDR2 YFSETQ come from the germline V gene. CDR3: CASSLAERYNYGYTF. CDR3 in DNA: TGCGCCAGCAGCTTGGCTGAGAGATATAACTATGGCTACACCTTC.

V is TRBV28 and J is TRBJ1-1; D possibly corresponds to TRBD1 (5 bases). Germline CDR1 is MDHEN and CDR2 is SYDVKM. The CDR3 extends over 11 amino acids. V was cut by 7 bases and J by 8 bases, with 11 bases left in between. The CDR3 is CASTPGGEAFF. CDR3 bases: TGTGCCAGCACCCCTGGGGGGGAAGCTTTCTTT.

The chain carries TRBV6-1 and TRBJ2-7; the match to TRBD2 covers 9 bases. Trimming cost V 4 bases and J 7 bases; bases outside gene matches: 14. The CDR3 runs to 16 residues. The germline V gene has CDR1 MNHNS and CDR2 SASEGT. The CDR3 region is CASSGQPGLAGWEQYF. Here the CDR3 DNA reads TGTGCCAGCAGTGGACAACCGGGACTAGCTGGGTGGGAGCAGTACTTC.

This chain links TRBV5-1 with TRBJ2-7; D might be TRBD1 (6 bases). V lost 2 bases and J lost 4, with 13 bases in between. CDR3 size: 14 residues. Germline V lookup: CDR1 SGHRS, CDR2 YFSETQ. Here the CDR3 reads CASSFQGSGYEQYF. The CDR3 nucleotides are TGCGCCAGCAGCTTCCAGGGGAGTGGGTACGAGCAGTACTTC.

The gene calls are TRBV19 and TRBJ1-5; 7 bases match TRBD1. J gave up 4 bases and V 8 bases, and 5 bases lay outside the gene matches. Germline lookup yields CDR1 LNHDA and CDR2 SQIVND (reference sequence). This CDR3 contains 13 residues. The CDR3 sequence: CASSGTANQPQHF. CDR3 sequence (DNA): TGTGCCAGTTCCGGGACAGCAAATCAGCCCCAGCATTTT.

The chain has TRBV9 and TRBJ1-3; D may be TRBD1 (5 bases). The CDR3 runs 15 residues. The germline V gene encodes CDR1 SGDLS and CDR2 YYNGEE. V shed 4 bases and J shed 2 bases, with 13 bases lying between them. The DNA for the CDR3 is TGTGCCAGCAGCCCTCGACAGATTACTGGAAACACCATATATTTT. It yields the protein CASSPRQITGNTIYF.

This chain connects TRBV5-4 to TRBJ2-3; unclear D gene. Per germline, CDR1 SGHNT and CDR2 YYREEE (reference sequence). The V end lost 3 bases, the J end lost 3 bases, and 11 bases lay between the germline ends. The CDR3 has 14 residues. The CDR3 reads CASSSPRQTDTQYF. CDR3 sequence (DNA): TGTGCCAGCAGCTCCCCCCGGCAGACAGATACGCAGTATTTT. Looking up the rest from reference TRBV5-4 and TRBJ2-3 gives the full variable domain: ETGVTQSPTHLIKTRGQQVTLRCSSQSGHNTVSWYQQALGQGPQFIFQYYREEENGRGNFPPRFSGLQFPNYSSELNVNALELDDSALYLCASSSPRQTDTQYFGPGTRLTVL.

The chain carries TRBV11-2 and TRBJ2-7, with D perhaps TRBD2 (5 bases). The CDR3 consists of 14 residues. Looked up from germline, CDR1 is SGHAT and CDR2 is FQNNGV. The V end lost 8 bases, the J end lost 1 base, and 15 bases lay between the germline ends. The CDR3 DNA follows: TGTGCCAGCCGAGAGGGTGGGCGATCCTACGAGCAGTACTTC. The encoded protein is CASREGGRSYEQYF.

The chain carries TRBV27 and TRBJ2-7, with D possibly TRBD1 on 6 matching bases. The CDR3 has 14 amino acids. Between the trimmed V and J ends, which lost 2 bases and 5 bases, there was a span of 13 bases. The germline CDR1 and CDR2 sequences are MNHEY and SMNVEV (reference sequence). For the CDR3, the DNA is TGTGCCAGCAGTTTAGCCCCCTCAGGGGACGAGCAGTACTTC. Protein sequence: CASSLAPSGDEQYF.

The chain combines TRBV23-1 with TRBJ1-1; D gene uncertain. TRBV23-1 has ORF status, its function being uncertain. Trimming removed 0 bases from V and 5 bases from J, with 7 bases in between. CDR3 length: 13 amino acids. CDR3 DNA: TGCGCCAGCAGTCAATCGAACAGTACTGAAGCTTTCTTT. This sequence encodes CASSQSNSTEAFF.

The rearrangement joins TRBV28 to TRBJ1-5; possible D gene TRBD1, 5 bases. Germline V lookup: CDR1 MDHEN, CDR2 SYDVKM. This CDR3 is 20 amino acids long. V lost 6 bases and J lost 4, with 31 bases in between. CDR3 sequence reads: CASSTAVGATKPASNQPQHF. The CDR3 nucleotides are TGTGCCAGCAGCACCGCGGTAGGGGCTACCAAACCAGCCTCTAATCAGCCCCAGCATTTT.

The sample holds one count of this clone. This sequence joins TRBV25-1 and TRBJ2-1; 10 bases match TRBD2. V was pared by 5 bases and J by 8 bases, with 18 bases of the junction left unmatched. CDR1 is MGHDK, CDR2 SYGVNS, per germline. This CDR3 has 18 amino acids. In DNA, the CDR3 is TGTGCCAGCAGTCCCATGGTAGGGCTAGCGGGAGTTGGCTATGAGCAGTTCTTC. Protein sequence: CASSPMVGLAGVGYEQFF.

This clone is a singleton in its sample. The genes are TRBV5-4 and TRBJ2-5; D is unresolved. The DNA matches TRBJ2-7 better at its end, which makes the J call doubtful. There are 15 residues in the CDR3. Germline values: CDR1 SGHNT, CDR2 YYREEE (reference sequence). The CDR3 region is CASSFQSLNPGEQYF. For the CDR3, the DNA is TGTGCCAGCAGCTTCCAGTCCCTTAACCCGGGCGAGCAGTACTTC.

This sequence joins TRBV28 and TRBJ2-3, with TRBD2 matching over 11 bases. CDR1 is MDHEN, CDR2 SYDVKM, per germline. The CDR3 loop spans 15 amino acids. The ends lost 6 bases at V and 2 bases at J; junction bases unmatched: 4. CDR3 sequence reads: CASRRLAGLTDTQYF. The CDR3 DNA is TGTGCCAGCAGGCGACTAGCGGGACTCACAGATACGCAGTATTTT.

CDR3 bases: TGTGCCAGCAGCCCCGGACAGAACACTGAAGCTTTCTTT. Residues: CASSPGQNTEAFF. V usage is TRBV11-2 and J usage is TRBJ1-1; maybe TRBD1 (5 bases). The CDR3 spans 13 residues. The germline V gene encodes CDR1 SGHAT and CDR2 FQNNGV. V lost 5 bases to trimming and J lost 1 base, with 8 bases between them.